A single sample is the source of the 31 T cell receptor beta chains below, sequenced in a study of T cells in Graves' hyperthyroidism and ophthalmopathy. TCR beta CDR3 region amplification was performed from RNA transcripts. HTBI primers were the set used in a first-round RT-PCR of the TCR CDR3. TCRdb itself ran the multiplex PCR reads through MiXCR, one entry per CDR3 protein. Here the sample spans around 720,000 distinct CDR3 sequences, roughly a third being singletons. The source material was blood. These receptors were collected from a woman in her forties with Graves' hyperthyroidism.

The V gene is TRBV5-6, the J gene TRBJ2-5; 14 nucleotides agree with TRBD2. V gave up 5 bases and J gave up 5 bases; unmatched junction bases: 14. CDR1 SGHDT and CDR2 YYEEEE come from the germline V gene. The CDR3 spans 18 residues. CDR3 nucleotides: TGTGCCAGCAGATCTGGACTAGCGGGAGGCTCAAGGTGGGAGACCCAGTACTTC. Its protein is CASRSGLAGGSRWETQYF. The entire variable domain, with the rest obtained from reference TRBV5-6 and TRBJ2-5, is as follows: DAGVTQSPTHLIKTRGQQVTLRCSPKSGHDTVSWYQQALGQGPQFIFQYYEEEERQRGNFPDRFSGHQFPNYSSELNVNALLLGDSALYLCASRSGLAGGSRWETQYFGPGTRLLVL.

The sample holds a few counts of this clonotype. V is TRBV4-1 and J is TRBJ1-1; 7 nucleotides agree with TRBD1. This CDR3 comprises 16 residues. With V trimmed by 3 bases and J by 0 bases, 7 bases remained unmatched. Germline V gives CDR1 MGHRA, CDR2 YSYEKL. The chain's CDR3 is CASSQFTGALNTEAFF. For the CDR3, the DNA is TGCGCCAGCAGCCAGTTTACAGGGGCGTTGAACACTGAAGCTTTCTTT.

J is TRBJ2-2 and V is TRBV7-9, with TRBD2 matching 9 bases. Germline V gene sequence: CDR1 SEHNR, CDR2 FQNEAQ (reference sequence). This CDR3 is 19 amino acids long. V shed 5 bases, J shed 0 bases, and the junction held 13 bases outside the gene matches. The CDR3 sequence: CASSRGGLAGISNTGELFF. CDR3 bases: TGTGCCAGCAGCCGAGGGGGGCTAGCGGGGATCTCGAACACCGGGGAGCTGTTTTTT.

CDR3 amino acids: CAISETGGRPQHF. The CDR3 DNA sequence: TGTGCCATCAGTGAGACAGGCGGGCGGCCCCAGCATTTT. The chain recombines TRBV10-3 with TRBJ1-5, with a weak D call TRBD1 (5 bases). Germline CDR1 reads ENHRY; CDR2 reads SYGVKD. The V gene lost 2 bases and the J gene lost 9 bases, with 11 bases spanning the gap. The CDR3 is 13 residues long.

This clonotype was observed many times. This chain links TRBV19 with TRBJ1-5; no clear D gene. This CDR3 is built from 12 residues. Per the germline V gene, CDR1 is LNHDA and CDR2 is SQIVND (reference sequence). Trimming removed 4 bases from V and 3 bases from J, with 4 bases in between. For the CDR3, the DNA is TGTGCCAGTAGTACTTACAATCAGCCCCAGCATTTT. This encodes CASSTYNQPQHF. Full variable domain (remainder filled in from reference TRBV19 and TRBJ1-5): DGGITQSPKYLFRKEGQNVTLSCEQNLNHDAMYWYRQDPGQGLRLIYYSQIVNDFQKGDIAEGYSVSREKKESFPLTVTSAQKNPTAFYLCASSTYNQPQHFGDGTRLSIL.

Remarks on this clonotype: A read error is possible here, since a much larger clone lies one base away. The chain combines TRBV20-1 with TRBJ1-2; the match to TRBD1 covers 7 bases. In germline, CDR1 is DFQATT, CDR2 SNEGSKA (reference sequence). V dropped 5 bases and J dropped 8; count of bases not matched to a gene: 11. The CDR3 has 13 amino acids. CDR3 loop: CSAGLKGAGGYTF. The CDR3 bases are TGCAGTGCTGGCCTGAAGGGGGCGGGGGGCTACACCTTC.

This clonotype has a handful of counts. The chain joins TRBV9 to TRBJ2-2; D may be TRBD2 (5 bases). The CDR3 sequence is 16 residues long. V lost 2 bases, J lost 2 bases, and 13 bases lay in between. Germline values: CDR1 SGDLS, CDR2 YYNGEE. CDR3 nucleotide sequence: TGTGCCAGCAGCGTCGGGGTGTCGAGTAACACCGGGGAGCTGTTTTTT. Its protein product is CASSVGVSSNTGELFF.

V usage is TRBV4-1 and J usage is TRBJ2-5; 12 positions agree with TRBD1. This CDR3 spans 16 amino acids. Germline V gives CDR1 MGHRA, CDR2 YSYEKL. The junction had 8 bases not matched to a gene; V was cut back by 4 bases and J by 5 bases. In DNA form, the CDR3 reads TGCGCCAGCAGCCTTTACTGGGACAGGGGGCGGGAGACCCAGTACTTC. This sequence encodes CASSLYWDRGRETQYF.

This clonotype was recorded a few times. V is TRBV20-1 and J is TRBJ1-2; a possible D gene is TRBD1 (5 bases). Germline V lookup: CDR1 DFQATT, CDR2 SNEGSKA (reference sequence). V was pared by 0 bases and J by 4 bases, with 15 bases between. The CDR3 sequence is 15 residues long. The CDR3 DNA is TGCAGTGCTAGAGACTCTAAACAGGCGTTCTATGGCTACACCTTC. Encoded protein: CSARDSKQAFYGYTF.

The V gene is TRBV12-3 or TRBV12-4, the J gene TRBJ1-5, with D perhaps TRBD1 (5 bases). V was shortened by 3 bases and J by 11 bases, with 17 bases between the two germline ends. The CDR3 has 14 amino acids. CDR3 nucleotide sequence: TGTGCCAGCAGTTTCGCCCCGGGGCAAGAGACCCAGCATTTT. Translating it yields CASSFAPGQETQHF.

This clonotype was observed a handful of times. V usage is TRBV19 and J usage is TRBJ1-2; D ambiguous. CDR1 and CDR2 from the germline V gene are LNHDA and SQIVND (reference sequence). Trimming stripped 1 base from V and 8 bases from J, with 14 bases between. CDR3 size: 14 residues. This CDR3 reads CASSIGGVVDGYTF. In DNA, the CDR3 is TGTGCCAGTAGTATAGGGGGAGTTGTCGACGGCTACACCTTC.

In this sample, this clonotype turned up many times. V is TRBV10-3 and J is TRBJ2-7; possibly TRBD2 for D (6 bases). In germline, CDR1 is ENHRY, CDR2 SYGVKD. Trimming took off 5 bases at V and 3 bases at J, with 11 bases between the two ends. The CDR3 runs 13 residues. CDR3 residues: CAISRDSDYEQYF. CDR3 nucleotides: TGTGCCATCAGTCGGGACTCGGACTACGAGCAGTACTTC.

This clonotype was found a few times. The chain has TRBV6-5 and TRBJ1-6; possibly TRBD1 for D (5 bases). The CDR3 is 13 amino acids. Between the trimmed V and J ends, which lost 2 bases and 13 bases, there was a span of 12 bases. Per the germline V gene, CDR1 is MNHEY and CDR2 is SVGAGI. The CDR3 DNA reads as TGTGCCAGCAGTTACGTACGGGGGAGTCCCCTCCACTTT. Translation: CASSYVRGSPLHF.

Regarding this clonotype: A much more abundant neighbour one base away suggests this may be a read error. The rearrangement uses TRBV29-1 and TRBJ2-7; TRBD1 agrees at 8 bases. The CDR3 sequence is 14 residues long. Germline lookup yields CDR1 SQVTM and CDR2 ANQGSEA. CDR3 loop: CGVEAQGAPGEQYF. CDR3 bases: TGCGGCGTTGAGGCCCAGGGGGCGCCCGGGGAGCAGTACTTC.

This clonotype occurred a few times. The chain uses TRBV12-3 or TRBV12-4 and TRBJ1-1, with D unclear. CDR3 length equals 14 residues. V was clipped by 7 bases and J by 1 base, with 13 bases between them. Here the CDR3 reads CASTPSSRNTEAFF. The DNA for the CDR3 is TGTGCCAGCACCCCCAGCAGCAGGAACACTGAAGCTTTCTTT.

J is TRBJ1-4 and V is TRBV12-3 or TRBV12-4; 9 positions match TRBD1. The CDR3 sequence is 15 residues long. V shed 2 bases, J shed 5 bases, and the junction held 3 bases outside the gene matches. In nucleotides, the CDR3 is TGTGCCAGCAGTTTAACAGGGGGCCCGAATGAAAAACTGTTTTTT. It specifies CASSLTGGPNEKLFF.

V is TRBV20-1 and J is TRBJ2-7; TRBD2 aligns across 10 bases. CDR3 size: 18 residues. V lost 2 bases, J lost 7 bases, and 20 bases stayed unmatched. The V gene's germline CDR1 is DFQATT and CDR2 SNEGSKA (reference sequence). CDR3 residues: CSARLAGAGWSLVREQYF. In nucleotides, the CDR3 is TGCAGTGCTAGACTAGCGGGAGCTGGGTGGTCCCTGGTTCGGGAGCAGTACTTC.

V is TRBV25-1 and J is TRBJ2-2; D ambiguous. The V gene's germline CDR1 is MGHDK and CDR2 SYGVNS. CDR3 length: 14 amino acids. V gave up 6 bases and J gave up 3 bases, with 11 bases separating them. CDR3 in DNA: TGTGCCAGCAGCGTAAGCAGTTACACCGGGGAGCTGTTTTTT. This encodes CASSVSSYTGELFF. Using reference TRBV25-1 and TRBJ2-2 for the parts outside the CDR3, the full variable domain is EADIYQTPRYLVIGTGKKITLECSQTMGHDKMYWYQQDPGMELHLIHYSYGVNSTEKGDLSSESTVSRIRTEHFPLTLESARPSHTSQYLCASSVSSYTGELFFGEGSRLTVL.

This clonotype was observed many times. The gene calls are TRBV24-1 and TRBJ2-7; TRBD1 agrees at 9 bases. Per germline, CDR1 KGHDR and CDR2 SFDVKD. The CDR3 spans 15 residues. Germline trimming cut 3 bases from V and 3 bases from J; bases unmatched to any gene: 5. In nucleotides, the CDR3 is TGTGCCACCAGTGATGGGGGACAGGGCCTCTACGAGCAGTACTTC. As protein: CATSDGGQGLYEQYF.

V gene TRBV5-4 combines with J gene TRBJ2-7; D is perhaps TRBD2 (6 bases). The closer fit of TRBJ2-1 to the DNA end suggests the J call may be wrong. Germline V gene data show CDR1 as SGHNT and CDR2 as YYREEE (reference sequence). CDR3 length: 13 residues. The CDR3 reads CASSLDWGDEQFF. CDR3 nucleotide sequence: TGTGCCAGCAGCTTGGACTGGGGGGATGAGCAGTTCTTC.

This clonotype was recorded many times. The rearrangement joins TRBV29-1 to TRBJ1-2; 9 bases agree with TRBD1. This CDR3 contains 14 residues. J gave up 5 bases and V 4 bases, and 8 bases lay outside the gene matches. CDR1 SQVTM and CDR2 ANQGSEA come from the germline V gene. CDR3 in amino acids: CSVGLQGATYGYTF. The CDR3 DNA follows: TGCAGCGTTGGGCTACAGGGGGCGACGTATGGCTACACCTTC.

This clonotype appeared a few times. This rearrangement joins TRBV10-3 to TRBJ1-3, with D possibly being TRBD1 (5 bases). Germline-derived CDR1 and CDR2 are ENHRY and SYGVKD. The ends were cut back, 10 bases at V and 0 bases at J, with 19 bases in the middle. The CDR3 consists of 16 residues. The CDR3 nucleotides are TGTGCCAGCAGCCTGGGACGCGCGGGCTCTGGAAACACCATATATTTT. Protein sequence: CASSLGRAGSGNTIYF.

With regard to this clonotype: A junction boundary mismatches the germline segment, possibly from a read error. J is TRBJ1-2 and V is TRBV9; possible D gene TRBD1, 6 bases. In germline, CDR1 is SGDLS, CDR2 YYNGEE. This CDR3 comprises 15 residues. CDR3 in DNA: TGCGCCAGCAGCCAAGCAGCGTCGGGACATTACGGCTACACCTTC. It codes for CASSQAASGHYGYTF. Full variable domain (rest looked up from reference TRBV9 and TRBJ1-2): DSGVTQTPKHLITATGQRVTLRCSPRSGDLSVYWYQQSLDQGLQFLIQYYNGEERAKGNILERFSAQQFPDLHSELNLSSLELGDSALYFCASSQAASGHYGYTFGSGTRLTVV.

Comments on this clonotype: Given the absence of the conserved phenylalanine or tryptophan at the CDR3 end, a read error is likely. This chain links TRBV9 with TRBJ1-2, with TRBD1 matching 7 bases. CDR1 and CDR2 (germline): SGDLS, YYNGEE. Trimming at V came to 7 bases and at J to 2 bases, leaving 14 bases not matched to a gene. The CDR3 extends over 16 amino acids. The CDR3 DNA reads TGTGCCAGCTCCCCCGGGACAGAAAACATCAACTATGGCTACACCCTC. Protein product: CASSPGTENINYGYTL.

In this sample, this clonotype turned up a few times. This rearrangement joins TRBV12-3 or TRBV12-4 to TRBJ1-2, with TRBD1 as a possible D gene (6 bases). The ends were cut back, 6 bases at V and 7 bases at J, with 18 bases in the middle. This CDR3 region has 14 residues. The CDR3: CASSPGDTWGGYTF. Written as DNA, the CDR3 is TGTGCCAGCAGCCCCGGGGACACCTGGGGTGGCTACACCTTC.

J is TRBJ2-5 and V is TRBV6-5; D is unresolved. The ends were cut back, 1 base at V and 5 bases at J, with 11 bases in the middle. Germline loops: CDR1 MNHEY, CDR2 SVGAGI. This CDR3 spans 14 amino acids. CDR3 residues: CASSYYEGGETQYF. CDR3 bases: TGTGCCAGCAGTTACTATGAAGGTGGGGAGACCCAGTACTTC.

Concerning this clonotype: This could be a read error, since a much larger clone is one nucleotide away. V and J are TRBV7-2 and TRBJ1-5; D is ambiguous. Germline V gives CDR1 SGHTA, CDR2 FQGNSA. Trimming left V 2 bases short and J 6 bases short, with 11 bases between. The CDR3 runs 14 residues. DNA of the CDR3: TGTGCCAGCAGCTTAATCGCGGAAGGTCAGCCCCAGCATTTT. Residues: CASSLIAEGQPQHF.

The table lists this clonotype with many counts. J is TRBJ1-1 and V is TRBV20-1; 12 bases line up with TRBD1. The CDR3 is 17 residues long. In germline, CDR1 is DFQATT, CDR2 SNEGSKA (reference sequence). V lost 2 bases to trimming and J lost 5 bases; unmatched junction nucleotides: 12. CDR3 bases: TGCAGTGCTAGACGAACCGGGACAGGGGGCGGATGGACTGAAGCTTTCTTT. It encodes CSARRTGTGGGWTEAFF.

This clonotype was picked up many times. The DNA of the CDR3 is TGTGCCAGCAGCTTGTCGGCCGGAAACACCATATATTTT. Translation gives CASSLSAGNTIYF. The chain combines TRBV12-3 or TRBV12-4 with TRBJ1-3, with no clear D. This CDR3 has 13 residues. The germline V and J ends were trimmed by 6 bases and 4 bases, with 10 bases remaining between them.

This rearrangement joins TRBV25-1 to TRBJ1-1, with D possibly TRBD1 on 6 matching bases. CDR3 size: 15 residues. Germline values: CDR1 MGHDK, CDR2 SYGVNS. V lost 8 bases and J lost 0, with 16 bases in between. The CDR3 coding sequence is TGTGCCAGCTTACTCCGGACAGTCATGAACACTGAAGCTTTCTTT. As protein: CASLLRTVMNTEAFF.

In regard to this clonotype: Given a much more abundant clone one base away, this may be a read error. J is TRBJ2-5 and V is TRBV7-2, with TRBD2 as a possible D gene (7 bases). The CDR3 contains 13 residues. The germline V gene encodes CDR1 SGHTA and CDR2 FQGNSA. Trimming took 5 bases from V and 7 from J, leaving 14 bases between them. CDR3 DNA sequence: TGTGCCAGCAGCATTAAGGGGGGGGGGACCCAGTACTTC. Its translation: CASSIKGGGTQYF.